The clone carrying this T cell receptor beta chain was recorded only once. Its target is not known. Primers included in the PCR were 60 Vbeta and 13 Jbeta primers. Method: immunoSEQ multiplex PCR; TCRdb's copy keeps in-frame clones and lacks some. The table shows about 170,000 clones, with 70% to 80% occurring only once. CDR1 is SEHNR, CDR2 FQNEAQ, per germline (reference sequence). CDR3 length: 18 amino acids. J gave up 0 bases and V 10 bases, and 20 bases lay outside the gene matches. This specimen belongs to a study of cytomegalovirus exposure and HLA in healthy donors. Study-level results: Rare TCR sequences dominated, though some public TCRs recurred in many donors. The study flagged some 170 TCR beta chains as cytomegalovirus-associated.

This chain links TRBV7-9 with TRBJ1-2; 7 nucleotides align to TRBD1. This clonotype was obtained from a woman aged 25 to 39 in good health and CMV-seropositive. Input material: PBMCs. This CDR3 is CAIGQAVVGMRANYGYTF. CDR3 in DNA: TGTGCCATAGGACAGGCTGTGGTGGGGATGCGAGCTAACTATGGCTACACCTTC. The whole variable domain, remainder taken from reference TRBV7-9 and TRBJ1-2, is DTGVSQNPRHKITKRGQNVTFRCDPISEHNRLYWYRQTLGQGPEFLTYFQNEAQLEKSRLLSDRFSAERPKGSFSTLEIQRTEQGDSAMYLCAIGQAVVGMRANYGYTFGSGTRLTVV.